Listed here are 20 T cell receptor beta chains from one sample, sequenced in a study of tumor-infiltrating lymphocytes in primary liver carcinoma listed by TCRdb under 2017. TCRdb lists the instrument as Illumina HiSeq 2500. TCRbeta-specific cDNA was reverse-transcribed from approximately 0.5 ug total RNA using a constant-region primer and ProtoScript II reverse transcriptase. Three nested multiplex PCR rounds, following a slightly modified ARM-PCR procedure, were used to build the TCRbeta libraries. Each of the first two PCR rounds ran for around 11 cycles using multiplex TRBV1-TRBV30 forward primers together with a Cbeta reverse primer. TCRdb redid the processing of the public reads, applying fastp at Q25 and MiXCR, and retained in-frame beta chains. Records with the same CDR3 protein are collapsed into one entry carrying the most frequent genes and DNA. The sample records 80,000 or so distinct CDR3 sequences, roughly 71% of which are singletons. Roughly 28% of the sample goes to the ten largest clones.

Total RNA and DNA were co-extracted from about 20-30 mg of bulk tissue with the AllPrep DNA/RNA mini kit, without cell sorting. Sample: tumor-adjacent normal liver tissue. The receptors were gathered from a man aged 40-49 years with primary liver carcinoma and hepatitis B virus infection.

In regard to this clonotype: A clone one base away is much larger, so this may be a read error. The CDR3 DNA is TGTGCCAGCAGCGAAATTAAGGGCCCGGGTAATGAGCAGTTCTTC. Translated: CASSEIKGPGNEQFF. The rearrangement uses TRBV28 and TRBJ2-1; D call uncertain. V shed 6 bases and J shed 7 bases, with 19 bases lying between them. This CDR3 comprises 15 residues. Germline CDR1 reads MDHEN; CDR2 reads SYDVKM.

The chain uses TRBV11-3 and TRBJ2-3; 9 nucleotides align to TRBD1. Trimming cost V 9 bases and J 3 bases; bases outside gene matches: 16. CDR3 size: 17 residues. The germline V gene has CDR1 SGHNT and CDR2 YENEEA. This chain's CDR3 is CARSPGTGYGTTDTQYF. CDR3 DNA sequence: TGTGCCAGAAGCCCCGGGACAGGGTATGGGACGACAGATACGCAGTATTTT.

Regarding this clonotype: The germline gene is not matched at one end of the junction; a read error may be the cause. J is TRBJ2-1 and V is TRBV5-1; tentative D call: TRBD2 (6 bases). The CDR3 sequence is 18 residues long. CDR1 and CDR2 (germline): SGHRS, YFSETQ. The chain's CDR3 is CASNLDAGSGRSYNEQFF. The DNA for the CDR3 is TGCGCCAGCAACTTGGATGCGGGTAGCGGTCGCTCCTACAATGAGCAGTTCTTC.

This chain uses TRBV30 with TRBJ2-7; the D is unclear. The length of the CDR3 is 13 residues. Trimming stripped 2 bases from V and 3 bases from J, with 11 bases between. Germline V gene data show CDR1 as GTSNPN and CDR2 as SVGIG (reference sequence). CDR3 protein: CAWSSGKGYEQYF. CDR3 in DNA: TGTGCCTGGAGTTCAGGCAAGGGCTACGAGCAGTACTTC.

Comments on this clonotype: One end of the junction varies from germline; a read error may be responsible. The chain uses TRBV9 and TRBJ2-3; the D gene is possibly TRBD2 (6 bases). Germline-derived CDR1 and CDR2 are SGDLS and YYNGEE. The CDR3 spans 16 residues. The CDR3 DNA follows: TGTGTCAGCAGCGCACTATTGGGGACTGCCACAGATACGCAGTATTTT. This codes for CVSSALLGTATDTQYF.

The gene calls are TRBV29-1 and TRBJ2-3; no firm D call. This CDR3 has 12 amino acids. The germline V and J ends were trimmed by 2 bases and 15 bases, with 18 bases remaining between them. The germline V gene encodes CDR1 SQVTM and CDR2 ANQGSEA. The CDR3 spells CSVELGLATPYF. The CDR3, as DNA: TGCAGCGTTGAACTAGGGCTTGCTACGCCCTATTTT.

Points on this clonotype: Sequence at one end of the junction differs from germline and may be a read error. The chain couples TRBV5-6 to TRBJ2-3, with a weak D call TRBD2 (6 bases). Germline CDR1 reads SGHDT; CDR2 reads YYEEEE. The length of the CDR3 is 15 residues. The CDR3 DNA reads TGTGGCAGCAGCATCAGACAGTTACCGGGGGATACGCAATATTTT. It codes for CGSSIRQLPGDTQYF.

Worth noting for this clonotype: The missing conserved phenylalanine or tryptophan at the end of this CDR3 makes a read error likely. V is TRBV10-2 and J is TRBJ2-1; possibly TRBD2 for D (6 bases). Per the germline V gene, CDR1 is WSHSY and CDR2 is SAAADI. This CDR3 spans 13 amino acids. The CDR3: CAGSLTRLTEQFY. CDR3 sequence (DNA): TGCGCCGGCAGCCTGACTAGGTTGACTGAGCAGTTCTAC.

On this clonotype itself: One end of the junction is discordant with germline, which a read error may explain. The V call is TRBV29-1, the J call TRBJ1-2; 8 bases align to TRBD1. The CDR3 runs to 13 residues. CDR1 and CDR2 (germline): SQVTM, ANQGSEA. The DNA for the CDR3 is TGCAGCGTCCGATCAGGGGGCGCCTATGACTACACATTC. Amino acid sequence: CSVRSGGAYDYTF.

Points on this clonotype: At one of its ends the junction is not consistent with the germline gene, which may arise from a read error. The V call is TRBV11-3, the J call TRBJ2-2, with 9 bases lining up with TRBD1. The CDR3 contains 15 residues. Per germline, CDR1 SGHNT and CDR2 YENEEA. The CDR3 nucleotides are TGCGCCTGCAGCCACAGGGGGCCAAACACCGGAGAGCTGTTTTTT. The encoded protein is CACSHRGPNTGELFF.

Points on this clonotype: A much larger clone differs by one base, so this may be a read error. The rearrangement uses TRBV7-9 and TRBJ2-3; perhaps TRBD2 as D (7 bases). Germline V gene data show CDR1 as SEHNR and CDR2 as FQNEAQ (reference sequence). This CDR3 has 18 residues. The CDR3, as DNA: TGTGCCAGCAGCTTGTGGGGGGAGGGGGTAAACGGTGCAGATAGGCAGTATTTT. It encodes CASSLWGEGVNGADRQYF.

This clonotype has more than one count but fewer than ten. The chain employs TRBV4-2 and TRBJ2-7, with TRBD2 matching 7 bases. Germline CDR1 and CDR2: LGHNA and YNFKEQ. The CDR3 runs to 17 residues. V was clipped by 2 bases and J by 0 bases; unmatched bases: 10. This chain's CDR3 is CASSQPGGQFSSYEQYF. The CDR3 DNA is TGTGCCAGCAGCCAACCGGGGGGTCAGTTTAGCTCCTACGAGCAGTACTTC.

On this clonotype itself: At one end, the junction sequence differs from germline, possibly due to a read error. The chain recombines TRBV4-2 with TRBJ2-7; 9 bases fit TRBD2. CDR1 LGHNA and CDR2 YNFKEQ come from the germline V gene. CDR3 length: 16 residues. The DNA for the CDR3 is TGTGCCAGCAGCCAAGTGGCTAGCGGGGTTTCTTACGAACAGTACTTC. Translation gives CASSQVASGVSYEQYF.

In regard to this clonotype: One junction end does not reproduce the germline sequence, and a read error may be involved. The J gene is TRBJ2-3, the V gene TRBV6-5; TRBD2 agrees at 10 bases. This CDR3 has 17 amino acids. CDR1 and CDR2 (germline): MNHEY, SVGAGI. The CDR3 loop reads CTSSYSGLARAPDTRYF. Here the CDR3 DNA reads TGTACCAGCAGTTACTCGGGACTAGCGAGAGCACCAGATACGCGGTATTTT.

Ten or more counts support this clonotype. This chain uses TRBV7-9 with TRBJ2-7; no clear D gene. The V gene lost 1 base and the J gene lost 6 bases, with 13 bases spanning the gap. CDR3 length equals 14 residues. The germline gives CDR1 SEHNR, CDR2 FQNEAQ (reference sequence). The CDR3 DNA follows: TGTGCCAGCAGCTTAGTGGGCGCGACGGGCGAGCAGTACTTC. It codes for CASSLVGATGEQYF.

Remarks on this clonotype: A much larger clone sits a single nucleotide away, making a read error possible. The V call is TRBV11-1, the J call TRBJ1-6, with TRBD1 as a possible D gene (6 bases). The CDR3 totals 13 residues. Germline CDR1 SGHAT, CDR2 FQDESV (reference sequence). CDR3 sequence reads: CTSSRTVVSPLQF. The CDR3 coding sequence is TGTACCAGCAGCCGGACAGTGGTTTCACCCCTCCAGTTT.

On this clonotype: At one end, the junction sequence differs from germline, possibly due to a read error. The rearrangement joins TRBV11-2 to TRBJ2-1, with 9 bases fitting TRBD2. Germline V gene lookup returns CDR1 SGHAT and CDR2 FQNNGV. CDR3 length: 17 residues. CDR3 residues: CDSSPYSGSFSYNEQFF. The DNA for the CDR3 is TGTGACAGCAGCCCTTATAGCGGGAGTTTCTCCTACAATGAGCAATTCTTC.

For this clonotype: A read error may account for a junction end that differs from germline. In DNA, the CDR3 is TGTGCCAGCAGCTTAGTCCTAACGGGGAGCACAGATACGCAGTGTTTT. Its protein is CASSLVLTGSTDTQCF. V usage is TRBV11-2 and J usage is TRBJ2-3, with D maybe TRBD2 (5 bases). Germline V CDR1 and CDR2: SGHAT, FQNNGV. This CDR3 contains 16 residues.

Comment on this clonotype: The CDR3 carries no conserved terminal phenylalanine or tryptophan, so it likely arises from a read error. The rearrangement links TRBV11-2 to TRBJ1-5; D remains ambiguous. CDR3 size: 15 residues. Germline CDR1 reads SGHAT; CDR2 reads FQNNGV. V was trimmed by 5 bases and J by 0 bases, leaving 11 bases between them. The CDR3 sequence: CASSPDRDSNQPQHL. CDR3 DNA: TGTGCCAGCAGCCCAGATAGGGATAGCAATCAGCCCCAGCATCTT.

By sample fraction, this clonotype is medium-sized. The rearrangement links TRBV29-1 to TRBJ2-5, with D perhaps TRBD1 (6 bases). The CDR3 consists of 15 residues. V lost 1 base, J lost 5 bases, and 17 bases lay in between. CDR1 and CDR2 (germline): SQVTM, ANQGSEA. The CDR3 sequence: CSVEGRGVLGETQYF. The CDR3 DNA reads as TGCAGCGTTGAAGGCAGGGGCGTACTGGGGGAGACCCAGTACTTC. Together with reference TRBV29-1 and TRBJ2-5, the CDR3 gives the full variable domain: SAVISQKPSRDICQRGTSLTIQCQVDSQVTMMFWYRQQPGQSLTLIATANQGSEATYESGFVIDKFPISRPNLTFSTLTVSNMSPEDSSIYLCSVEGRGVLGETQYFGPGTRLLVL.